Listed here is a single TCR beta chain. Its specificity is not known. These data are taken from a study of CD8 T cells in ankylosing spondylitis. Study-wide points: From matched ankylosing spondylitis synovial fluid, disease-linked clones were reportedly recovered at significantly enriched levels. Among TCR beta sequences, a motif of several highly homologous variants appeared characteristic of ankylosing spondylitis blood.

Quantitative 5'-RACE was performed with molecular barcodes, and it yielded the TCR beta libraries. TCRdb reprocessed the 5' RACE reads via MiXCR and lists one record per CDR3 protein. The sample has about 270,000 distinct CDR3 sequences; roughly 32% are singletons. This CDR3 region has 17 residues. This sequence joins TRBV21-1 and TRBJ2-3. TRBV21-1 is a pseudogene. Sequencing was performed on blood, either unsorted or a sorted T cell fraction (not recorded which). The origin of this receptor is a male donor with ankylosing spondylitis or in good health (not recorded which). The CDR3 DNA follows: TGTGCCAGCAGCAAGGCGGGAGAAGTTAGCCCCACAGATACGCAGTATTTT. As protein: CASSKAGEVSPTDTQYF.